A selection of T cell receptor beta chains follows, all from one sample in a study of cytomegalovirus exposure and HLA in healthy donors. The repertoire was sequenced with immunoSEQ multiplex PCR; TCRdb's copy has only in-frame clones and lacks some. Of roughly 170,000 clones in the sample, almost 85% are singletons; the top ten hold 4.8%. The sample comprised PBMCs. Source of these receptors: a girl aged 5-17 years in good health and CMV-seropositive. Each CDR3 is given with its conserved first and last residue. The D gene is left open where the match is weak. Expanded clones are given a class, and other clones once, few, many or no size at all.

TRBV6-5,.,.,CASRRSPDSSYEQYF
TRBV7-9,TRBD1,once,CASSSRDRVYEQYF
TRBV6-4,TRBD2,.,CASSDKRGADTQYF
TRBV5-4,.,.,CASSSRGHSDYGYTF
TRBV7-3,TRBD1,.,CASSLYPGQGHSPLHF
TRBV2,TRBD1,.,CASRTGGWDTGELFF
TRBV5-1,TRBD1,.,CASSFLGQGYEQYF
TRBV13,.,once,CATSLGAKNIQYF
TRBV7-9,.,few,CASSLAWTAGGNQPQHF
TRBV4-1,TRBD1,.,CASSQVLQGYNSPLHF
TRBV4-1,.,.,CASSQAPAGYEQYF
TRBV9,.,few,CASSAFTSNTEAFF
TRBV5-6,.,.,CASSSADTQYF
TRBV7-6,TRBD1,.,CASSLVWAGGASYNEQFF
TRBV6-5,.,.,CATTPARGQPQHF
TRBV5-4,.,.,CASSLVNGGIDTQYF
TRBV5-1,TRBD2,.,CASSYSGEAGELFF
TRBV2,TRBD2,few,CASNGGGKNTGELFF
TRBV5-6,TRBD2,once,CASSLRPGGRSTGELFF
TRBV14,.,.,CASSQIDQPQHF
TRBV6-5,.,.,CASSYYGGGTETFF
TRBV11-3,TRBD1,.,CASSPLQGYEQYF
TRBV13,TRBD2,.,CASSLLLAGQETQYF
TRBV9,.,once,CASSWGQSTGELFF
TRBV10-3,TRBD1,.,CAIRTGTGANTGELFF
TRBV18,TRBD1,.,CASSPVQGLGTEAFF
TRBV7-7,TRBD1,.,CASSPTGTSYEQYF
TRBV20-1,.,once,CSVAPEETQYF
TRBV10-3,.,.,CATLDRQTYEQYF
TRBV4-1,TRBD2,.,CASSQVTSGGAGEQYF
TRBV19,TRBD1,once,CASSPPGRGQNEQFF
TRBV7-9,.,.,CASSHNRGGGSYEQYF
TRBV12-5,.,.,CASGLVLTGEAHEQYF
TRBV9,.,once,CASSVGADVDYGYTF
TRBV6-5,TRBD1,.,CATYDRGYGYTF
TRBV12-5,TRBD2,.,CASAPRGGSYEQYF
TRBV2,TRBD1,.,CASSQTGGFGQPQHF
TRBV5-1,TRBD1,.,CASHLRDRNTGELFF
TRBV7-9,.,once,CASRLLAGSGYTF
TRBV7-8,TRBD1,.,CASSNPTGGVTYEQYF
TRBV6-5,.,.,CASRRGNTEAFF
TRBV2,.,.,CASSFRGGADYGYTF
TRBV5-1,TRBD1,.,CASSSTGTGDGYTF
TRBV19,.,.,CASSTGLDYEQYF
TRBV9,.,.,CASSVDAGSSYEQYF
TRBV10-2,TRBD1,once,CASSDRTGGKEKLFF
TRBV4-1,.,.,CASSRLWGVYNEQFF
TRBV5-8,TRBD2,.,CASSGGGRNEQFF
TRBV2,TRBD1,.,CASSRDRGAWGYTF
TRBV11-1,.,.,CASSPLSGPETQYF
TRBV4-1,TRBD1,.,CASSQVSGGVSPLHF
TRBV12-5,TRBD1,.,CASGLELTGTGELGNQPQHF
TRBV5-4,.,.,CASSFNAGKVNEQFF
TRBV18,.,.,CASSPISGGINEQYF